This is a list of T cell receptor beta chains from one sample in a study of OX40 agonist ivuxolimab in advanced cancers. The repertoire was sequenced with immunoSEQ multiplex PCR; TCRdb's copy has only in-frame clones and lacks some. The sample yields 65,000 to 90,000 clones, about 91% seen once. The sample in question was CD4+ or CD8+ T cells sorted from blood, obtained in a trial of the OX40 agonist ivuxolimab. These TCRs come from an adult with an advanced solid tumor such as melanoma, head and neck, liver or kidney cancer. Both conserved end residues are part of each CDR3. D genes are given only for firm matches.

d_call: .
v_call: TRBV19
j_call: TRBJ1-5
cdr3_aa: CASSITTGGDQPQHF

d_call: .
v_call: TRBV5-4
j_call: TRBJ2-3
cdr3_aa: CASSAPLGAGTDTQYF

d_call: TRBD1
v_call: TRBV27
j_call: TRBJ2-3
cdr3_aa: CASSSWTGGTDTQYF

d_call: .
v_call: TRBV30
j_call: TRBJ2-2
cdr3_aa: CAWSVSMPGAHTGELFF

d_call: .
v_call: TRBV2
j_call: TRBJ2-5
cdr3_aa: CASSEVRKETQYF

d_call: .
v_call: TRBV18
j_call: TRBJ1-2
cdr3_aa: CASSLGGMGYTF

d_call: .
v_call: TRBV5-1
j_call: TRBJ2-2
cdr3_aa: CASSAGFDNGELFF

d_call: TRBD1
v_call: TRBV9
j_call: TRBJ2-7
cdr3_aa: CASSPGQGFLSGYEQYF

d_call: .
v_call: TRBV7-2
j_call: TRBJ2-7
cdr3_aa: CASSLDQGGPYEQYF

d_call: .
v_call: TRBV11-2
j_call: TRBJ1-4
cdr3_aa: CASSTHENEKLFF

d_call: TRBD1
v_call: TRBV28
j_call: TRBJ2-7
cdr3_aa: CATGQGAKEQYF

d_call: .
v_call: TRBV5-6
j_call: TRBJ1-1
cdr3_aa: CASSQKGLPSEAFF

d_call: .
v_call: TRBV2
j_call: TRBJ1-5
cdr3_aa: CASRSGISNQPQHF

d_call: .
v_call: TRBV7-2
j_call: TRBJ2-7
cdr3_aa: CASTPPASYEQYF

d_call: .
v_call: TRBV11-3
j_call: TRBJ2-3
cdr3_aa: CASSLGLGTVTDTQYF

d_call: TRBD1
v_call: TRBV27
j_call: TRBJ1-2
cdr3_aa: CASRETGGSGYTF

d_call: .
v_call: TRBV29-1
j_call: TRBJ2-1
cdr3_aa: CSTRAGWGEQFF

d_call: .
v_call: TRBV18
j_call: TRBJ2-3
cdr3_aa: CASAPPGRTTDTQYF

d_call: .
v_call: TRBV5-8
j_call: TRBJ2-7
cdr3_aa: CASNLVRNYEQYF

d_call: .
v_call: TRBV7-9
j_call: TRBJ2-7
cdr3_aa: CASSPWLPRREQYF

d_call: TRBD2
v_call: TRBV11-2
j_call: TRBJ2-1
cdr3_aa: CASSLWLAGGNEQFF

d_call: TRBD2
v_call: TRBV7-2
j_call: .
cdr3_aa: CASSGLAAHEQYF

d_call: .
v_call: TRBV1
j_call: TRBJ2-1
cdr3_aa: CTSSPRCVGWAYNEQFF

d_call: TRBD1
v_call: TRBV29-1
j_call: TRBJ2-4
cdr3_aa: CSVREQGVGIQYF

d_call: .
v_call: TRBV5-1
j_call: TRBJ2-5
cdr3_aa: CASSLGNIRQETQYF

d_call: TRBD2
v_call: TRBV15
j_call: TRBJ2-3
cdr3_aa: CATSRALGTSGSGSTDTQYF

d_call: .
v_call: TRBV7-2
j_call: TRBJ2-1
cdr3_aa: CASSLARSGTYNEQFF

d_call: .
v_call: TRBV21-1
j_call: TRBJ2-7
cdr3_aa: CASSTRQGGYEQYF

d_call: .
v_call: TRBV19
j_call: TRBJ1-6
cdr3_aa: CASSIGTGKNSPLHF

d_call: .
v_call: TRBV7-2
j_call: TRBJ1-1
cdr3_aa: CASSLVGGLNTEAFF

d_call: .
v_call: TRBV27
j_call: TRBJ2-3
cdr3_aa: CASPGGLRTGDTQYF

d_call: .
v_call: TRBV6-5
j_call: TRBJ1-1
cdr3_aa: CASSYRGDTEAFF

d_call: .
v_call: TRBV11-2
j_call: TRBJ1-4
cdr3_aa: CASSFGTRFEKLFF

d_call: TRBD1
v_call: TRBV29-1
j_call: TRBJ1-1
cdr3_aa: CSAHRTGENTEAFF

d_call: .
v_call: TRBV11-2
j_call: TRBJ1-2
cdr3_aa: CASSRGLYYGYTF

d_call: TRBD1
v_call: TRBV7-9
j_call: TRBJ1-1
cdr3_aa: CASSQWGTGGAYTEAFF

d_call: .
v_call: TRBV28
j_call: TRBJ1-1
cdr3_aa: CASRGGTEAFF

d_call: .
v_call: TRBV7-2
j_call: TRBJ2-5
cdr3_aa: CASSLMSLQETQYF

d_call: TRBD1
v_call: TRBV5-1
j_call: TRBJ1-2
cdr3_aa: CASSTGTGYGYTF

d_call: .
v_call: TRBV5-1
j_call: TRBJ2-5
cdr3_aa: CASTEGETQYF

d_call: .
v_call: TRBV5-1
j_call: TRBJ2-2
cdr3_aa: CATTKEGRNTGELFF

d_call: TRBD1
v_call: TRBV7-2
j_call: TRBJ2-6
cdr3_aa: CASSPLIGQGAGANVLTF

d_call: .
v_call: TRBV6-5
j_call: TRBJ1-3
cdr3_aa: CASSPKVSGNTIYF

d_call: .
v_call: TRBV10-1
j_call: TRBJ2-7
cdr3_aa: CASSAGSSYEQYF

d_call: TRBD2
v_call: TRBV10-3
j_call: TRBJ2-1
cdr3_aa: CAISESMTSGRARYNEQFF

d_call: .
v_call: TRBV7-7
j_call: TRBJ2-5
cdr3_aa: CASSLGGRNQETQYF

d_call: .
v_call: TRBV5-5
j_call: TRBJ1-3
cdr3_aa: CASTLQSSGNTIYF

d_call: TRBD2
v_call: TRBV11-2
j_call: TRBJ2-7
cdr3_aa: CASSLQTSGGEQYF

d_call: TRBD1
v_call: TRBV18
j_call: TRBJ2-2
cdr3_aa: CASSPTGTGGRTGELFF

d_call: TRBD1
v_call: TRBV28
j_call: TRBJ1-2
cdr3_aa: CASSSGIGTGSGYTF

d_call: .
v_call: TRBV4-1
j_call: TRBJ1-2
cdr3_aa: CASSQDHGPTTGGYTF

d_call: TRBD1
v_call: TRBV6-5
j_call: TRBJ1-6
cdr3_aa: CASSTRGNLNSPLHF

d_call: .
v_call: TRBV5-1
j_call: TRBJ2-7
cdr3_aa: CASSPEQGRAYEQYF

d_call: TRBD1
v_call: TRBV18
j_call: TRBJ2-7
cdr3_aa: CASSPVQGTYEQYF